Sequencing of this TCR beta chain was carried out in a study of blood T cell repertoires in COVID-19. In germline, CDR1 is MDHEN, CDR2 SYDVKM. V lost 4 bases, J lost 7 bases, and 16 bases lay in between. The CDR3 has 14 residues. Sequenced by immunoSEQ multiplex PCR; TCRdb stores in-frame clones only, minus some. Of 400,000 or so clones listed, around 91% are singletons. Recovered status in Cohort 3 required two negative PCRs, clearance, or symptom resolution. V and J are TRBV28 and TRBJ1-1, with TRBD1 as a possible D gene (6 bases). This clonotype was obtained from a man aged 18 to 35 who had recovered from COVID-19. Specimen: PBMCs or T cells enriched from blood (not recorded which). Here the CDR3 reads CASSSPGGAIEAFF. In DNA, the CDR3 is TGTGCCAGCAGTTCTCCGGGGGGGGCGATTGAAGCTTTCTTT.